This TCR beta chain was recovered during a study of identifying expanded T cells in peripheral blood (dated by TCRdb to about 2019). About the investigation overall: Separate aliquots of the same genomic DNA pool were sequenced to produce technical replicates, and four replicates were compared in pairs. What the work shows at the level of the full study, not this receptor alone: The authors expected that biological variance in healthy repertoires might rise further over much longer intervals, such as months to years. Across all healthy-donor time intervals, the beta-binomial model significantly lowered both the number of clones called differentially abundant and the false-positive rate. In all healthy donors, the variance in clone template counts between samples taken approximately 15 days apart rose significantly as total template count increased. The binomial model flagged about 1.2 differentially abundant clones between technical replicates, compared with about 16 over roughly 2 weeks and approximately 19 over about four weeks.

Comments on this clone: Its specific antigen is unknown. It has no much larger one-base neighbor in the sample; base qualities were not kept.

During the collection period, no immune events, such as infections, were documented for the healthy donors. Blood repertoires from healthy donors were used as a training cohort for calibrating time-dependent variance in a beta-binomial model of differential abundance of T-cell clones. The training cohort included 10 or so healthy donors, of whom 3 were female and 7 were male. An age range of about 29 to 65 years, with an average of roughly 40 years, was recorded for the donors. Obtained from a commercial supplier, whole blood was collected from each healthy donor at three time points set around two weeks apart. For immunosequencing, genomic DNA was extracted from whole blood that had not been sorted. The germline V gene gives CDR1 as MNHEY and CDR2 as SVGAGI. The junction shows trimming of 10 bases on V and 0 bases on J, plus 16 bases between the germline ends. The CDR3 runs 14 amino acids, cysteine and phenylalanine included. The DNA shown is the 42-base CDR3, in frame from base 1.

TCRbeta CDR3 regions were profiled with the immunoSEQ Assay using bias-controlled multiplex PCR amplification of genomic DNA. The authors' pipeline ran thus. To quantify the absolute abundance of each unique TCRbeta CDR3 region, the sequences were collapsed and filtered. Differential abundance was tested with a binomial (Fisher-equivalent) model and with a beta-binomial model adding time-dependent variance fitted from healthy donors. Clones with fewer than 5 combined templates were excluded, and clones with Benjamini-Hochberg FDR below 0.01 were called differentially abundant. The form v = (b*log(k)+a)^2 was used to model beta-binomial variance as a function of total template count across the two samples. TCRdb took over this immuneACCESS table, retaining in-frame rearrangements with V and J assigned. Such tables are incomplete; in checked studies, under half of the missing clones stem from an unresolved V gene, and the remainder is unexplained. V, J and clone size reflect that table, while D and trimming were determined from the DNA. The sample table records some 78,000 clones; about 83% of these occur just once. Under 20% of the sample goes to the ten largest clones.

Sequencing used blood. The sequence was obtained from a person aged 18 to 75 in good health. This sequence uses TRBV6-5 and TRBJ2-7, with TRBD1 perhaps the D gene, on 5 matching bases. The CDR3 sequence is CATAETDSSYEQYF. The bases are TGTGCCACAGCCGAGACAGATTCCTCCTACGAGCAGTACTTC.